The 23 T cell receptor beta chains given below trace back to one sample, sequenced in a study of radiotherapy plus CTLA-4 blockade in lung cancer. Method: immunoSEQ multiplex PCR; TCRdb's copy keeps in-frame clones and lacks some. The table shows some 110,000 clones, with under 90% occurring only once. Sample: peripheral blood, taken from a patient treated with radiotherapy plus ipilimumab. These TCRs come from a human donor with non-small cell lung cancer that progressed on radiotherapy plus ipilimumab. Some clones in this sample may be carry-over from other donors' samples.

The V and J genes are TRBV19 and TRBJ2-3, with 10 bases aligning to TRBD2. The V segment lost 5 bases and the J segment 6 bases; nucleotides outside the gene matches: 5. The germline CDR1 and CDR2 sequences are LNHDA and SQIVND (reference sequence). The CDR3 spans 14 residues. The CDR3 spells CASSAAGGLDTQYF. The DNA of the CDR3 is TGTGCCAGTAGTGCAGCGGGGGGGCTCGATACGCAGTATTTT.

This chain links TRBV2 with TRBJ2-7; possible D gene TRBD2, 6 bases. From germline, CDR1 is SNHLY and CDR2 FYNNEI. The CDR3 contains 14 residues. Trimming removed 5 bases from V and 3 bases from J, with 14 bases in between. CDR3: CASSSFGSLYEQYF. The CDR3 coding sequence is TGTGCCAGCAGTTCCTTCGGGAGCCTCTACGAGCAGTACTTC.

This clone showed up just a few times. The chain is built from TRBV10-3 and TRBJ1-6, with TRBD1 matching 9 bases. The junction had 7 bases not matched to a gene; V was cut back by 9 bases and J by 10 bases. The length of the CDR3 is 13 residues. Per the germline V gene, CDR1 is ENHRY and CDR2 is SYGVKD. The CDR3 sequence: CAITDRGDSPLHF. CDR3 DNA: TGTGCCATAACGGACAGGGGAGACTCACCCCTCCACTTT.

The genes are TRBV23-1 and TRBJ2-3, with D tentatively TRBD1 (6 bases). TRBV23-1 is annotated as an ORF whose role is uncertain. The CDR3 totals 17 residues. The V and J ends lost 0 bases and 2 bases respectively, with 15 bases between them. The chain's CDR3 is CASSQSRAGENTDTQYF. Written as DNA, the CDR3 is TGCGCCAGCAGTCAATCCCGAGCAGGGGAGAACACAGATACGCAGTATTTT.

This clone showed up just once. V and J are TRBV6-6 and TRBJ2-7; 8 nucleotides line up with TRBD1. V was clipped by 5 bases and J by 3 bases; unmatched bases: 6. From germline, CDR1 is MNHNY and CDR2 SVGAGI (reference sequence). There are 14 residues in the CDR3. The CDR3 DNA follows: TGTGCCAGCAGTCAAACCGGACAGGGCTACGAGCAGTACTTC. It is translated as CASSQTGQGYEQYF.

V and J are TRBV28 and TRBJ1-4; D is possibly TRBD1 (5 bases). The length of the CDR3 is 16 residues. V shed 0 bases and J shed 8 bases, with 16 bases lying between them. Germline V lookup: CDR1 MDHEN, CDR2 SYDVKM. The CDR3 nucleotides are TGTGCCAGCAGTTTATGGGCAGCCAGGGCTGGGGAAAAACTGTTTTTT. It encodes CASSLWAARAGEKLFF.

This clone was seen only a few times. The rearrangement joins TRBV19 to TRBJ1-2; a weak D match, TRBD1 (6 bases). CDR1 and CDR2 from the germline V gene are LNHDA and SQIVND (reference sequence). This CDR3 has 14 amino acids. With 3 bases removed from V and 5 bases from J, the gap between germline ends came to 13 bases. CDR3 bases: TGTGCCAGTAGTATCCAGGACGGACAGTATGGCTACACCTTC. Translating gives CASSIQDGQYGYTF.

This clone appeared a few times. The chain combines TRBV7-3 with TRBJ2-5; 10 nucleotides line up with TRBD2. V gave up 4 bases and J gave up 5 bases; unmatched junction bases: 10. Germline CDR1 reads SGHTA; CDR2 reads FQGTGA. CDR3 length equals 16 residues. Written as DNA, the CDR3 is TGTGCCAGCAGCTCCACAGGACTAGCGGCAGGGGAGACCCAGTACTTC. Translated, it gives CASSSTGLAAGETQYF.

DNA of the CDR3: TGTGCCAGCAGCCCTCTGAACACTGAAGCTTTCTTT. This codes for CASSPLNTEAFF. This chain uses TRBV7-6 with TRBJ1-1; unclear D gene. V was clipped by 5 bases and J by 0 bases, with 4 bases between them. The CDR3 extends over 12 amino acids. CDR1 is SGHVS and CDR2 is FNYEAQ in the germline V gene. The entire variable domain, with the rest obtained from reference TRBV7-6 and TRBJ1-1, is as follows: GAGVSQSPRYKVTKRGQDVALRCDPISGHVSLYWYRQALGQGPEFLTYFNYEAQQDKSGLPNDRFSAERPEGSISTLTIQRTEQRDSAMYRCASSPLNTEAFFGQGTRLTVV.

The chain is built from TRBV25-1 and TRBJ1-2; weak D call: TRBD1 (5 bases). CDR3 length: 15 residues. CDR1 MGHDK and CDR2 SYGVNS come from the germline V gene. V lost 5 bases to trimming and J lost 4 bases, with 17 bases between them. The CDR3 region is CASSNKWGDLYGYTF. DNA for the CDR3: TGTGCCAGCAGTAACAAATGGGGGGACCTCTATGGCTACACCTTC.

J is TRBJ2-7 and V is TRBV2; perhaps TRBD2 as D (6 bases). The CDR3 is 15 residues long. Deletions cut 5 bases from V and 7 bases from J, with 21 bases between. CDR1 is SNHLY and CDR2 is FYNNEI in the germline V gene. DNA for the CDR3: TGTGCCAGCAGTAGGGTCGAGGCGGGGTCGCGGGAGCAGTACTTC. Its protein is CASSRVEAGSREQYF. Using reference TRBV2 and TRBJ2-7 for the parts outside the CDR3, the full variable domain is EPEVTQTPSHQVTQMGQEVILRCVPISNHLYFYWYRQILGQKVEFLVSFYNNEISEKSEIFDDQFSVERPDGSNFTLKIRSTKLEDSAMYFCASSRVEAGSREQYFGPGTRLTVT.

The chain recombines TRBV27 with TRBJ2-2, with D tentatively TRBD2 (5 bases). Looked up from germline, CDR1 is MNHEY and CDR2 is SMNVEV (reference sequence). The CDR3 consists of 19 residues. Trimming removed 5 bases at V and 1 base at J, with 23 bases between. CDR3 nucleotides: TGTGCCAGCAGTCTCACGTTCGACACTAGAGAAAGGAACACCGGGGAGCTGTTTTTT. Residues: CASSLTFDTRERNTGELFF.

CDR3 residues: CASSPTGGTNEKLFF. CDR3 nucleotide sequence: TGTGCCAGCAGCCCCACCGGGGGAACTAATGAAAAACTGTTTTTT. The chain employs TRBV5-6 and TRBJ1-4; D might be TRBD1 (5 bases). This CDR3 is built from 15 residues. The germline V gene encodes CDR1 SGHDT and CDR2 YYEEEE. Trimming took 4 bases from V and 1 from J, leaving 11 bases between them.

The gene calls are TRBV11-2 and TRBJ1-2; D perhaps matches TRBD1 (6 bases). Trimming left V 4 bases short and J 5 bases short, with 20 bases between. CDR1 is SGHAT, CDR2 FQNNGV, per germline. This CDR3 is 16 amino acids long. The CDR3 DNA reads TGTGCCAGCAGCTCTAGGGGTGGGGGCCGACAATATGGCTACACCTTC. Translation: CASSSRGGGRQYGYTF.

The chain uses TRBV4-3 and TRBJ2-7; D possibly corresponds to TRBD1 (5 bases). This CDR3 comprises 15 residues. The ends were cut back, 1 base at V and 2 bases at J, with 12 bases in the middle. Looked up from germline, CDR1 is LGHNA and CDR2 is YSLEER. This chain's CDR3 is CASSQVAAGTYEQYF. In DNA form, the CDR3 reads TGCGCCAGCAGCCAAGTTGCGGCAGGGACCTACGAGCAGTACTTC.

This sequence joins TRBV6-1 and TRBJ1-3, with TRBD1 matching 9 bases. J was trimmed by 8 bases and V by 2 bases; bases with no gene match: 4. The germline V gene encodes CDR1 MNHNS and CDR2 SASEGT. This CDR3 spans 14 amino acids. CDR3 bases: TGTGCCAGCAGTGAAAGGGGGACAGGGCACACCATATATTTT. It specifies CASSERGTGHTIYF.

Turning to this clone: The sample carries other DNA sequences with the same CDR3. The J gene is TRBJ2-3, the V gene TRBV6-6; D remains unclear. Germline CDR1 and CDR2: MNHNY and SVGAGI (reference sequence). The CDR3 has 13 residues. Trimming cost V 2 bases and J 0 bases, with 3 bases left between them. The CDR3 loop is CASSYRSTDTQYF. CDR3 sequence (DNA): TGTGCCAGCAGTTACAGGAGCACAGATACGCAGTATTTT.

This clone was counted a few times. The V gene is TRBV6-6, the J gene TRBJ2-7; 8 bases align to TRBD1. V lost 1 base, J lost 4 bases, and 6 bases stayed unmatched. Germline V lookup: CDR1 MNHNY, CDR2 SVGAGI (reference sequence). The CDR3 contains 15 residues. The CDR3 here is CASSYYHRTGYEQYF. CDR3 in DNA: TGTGCCAGCAGTTACTATCACAGGACAGGGTACGAGCAGTACTTC.

In DNA, the CDR3 is TGCAGCGTCCTCGACAGGGGCCAGGAGACCCAGTACTTC. This gives the protein CSVLDRGQETQYF. The V call is TRBV29-1, the J call TRBJ2-5; 8 bases agree with TRBD1. Trimming at V came to 6 bases and at J to 5 bases, leaving 8 bases not matched to a gene. Germline V gives CDR1 SQVTM, CDR2 ANQGSEA. The CDR3 runs 13 residues.

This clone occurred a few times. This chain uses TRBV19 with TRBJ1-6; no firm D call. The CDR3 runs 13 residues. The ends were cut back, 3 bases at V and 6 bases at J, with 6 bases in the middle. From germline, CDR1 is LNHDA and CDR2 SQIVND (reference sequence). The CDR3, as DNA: TGTGCCAGTAGTATGGTTGGTAATTCACCCCTCCACTTT. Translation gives CASSMVGNSPLHF. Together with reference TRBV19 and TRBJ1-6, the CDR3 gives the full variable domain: DGGITQSPKYLFRKEGQNVTLSCEQNLNHDAMYWYRQDPGQGLRLIYYSQIVNDFQKGDIAEGYSVSREKKESFPLTVTSAQKNPTAFYLCASSMVGNSPLHFGNGTRLTVT.

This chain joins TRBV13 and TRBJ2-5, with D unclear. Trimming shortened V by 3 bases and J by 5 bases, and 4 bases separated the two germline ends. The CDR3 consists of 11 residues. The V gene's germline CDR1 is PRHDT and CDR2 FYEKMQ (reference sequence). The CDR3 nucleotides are TGTGCCAGCAGCTTCCTGGAGACCCAGTACTTC. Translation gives CASSFLETQYF.

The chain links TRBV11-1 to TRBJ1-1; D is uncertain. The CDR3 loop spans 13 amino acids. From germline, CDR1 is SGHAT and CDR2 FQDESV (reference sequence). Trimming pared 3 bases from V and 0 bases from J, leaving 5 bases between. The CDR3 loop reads CASSLEVNTEAFF. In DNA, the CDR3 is TGTGCCAGCAGCTTGGAGGTGAACACTGAAGCTTTCTTT.

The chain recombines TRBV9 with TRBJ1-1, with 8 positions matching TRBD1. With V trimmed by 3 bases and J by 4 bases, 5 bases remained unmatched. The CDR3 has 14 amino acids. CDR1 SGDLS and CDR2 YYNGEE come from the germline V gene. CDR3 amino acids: CASSAYTGGTEAFF. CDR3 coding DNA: TGTGCCAGCAGCGCCTACACAGGGGGCACTGAAGCTTTCTTT.